The 3 T cell receptor delta chains presented below share a single source sample, sequenced in a study of gamma-delta T cells after stem cell transplantation. TCRdb reprocessed the RT-PCR reads through CATT. The table shows 15,000 to 18,000 delta-chain clones, with about 9.8% occurring only once. The sequencing input was gamma-delta T cells. These receptors originate from a human donor. It is not recorded whose cells these are; they may come from a transplant donor.

This clone has just a few counts. The CDR3 DNA follows: TGTGCCTGTGACACCCCTAACTTCGGCCTTGGAGATTTGCACACCGATAAACTCATCTTT. Translating gives CACDTPNFGLGDLHTDKLIF. V is TRDV2 and J is TRDJ1, with D hard to call. Trimming stripped 0 bases from V and 0 bases from J, with 25 bases between. From germline, CDR1 is GEAIGNYY and CDR2 EKD. The CDR3 runs to 20 residues.

For this clone: For this DNA, TCRdb reports the protein of a much larger clone, which diverges at residue 5, most likely from a read error; the protein presented here is translated directly from the DNA. V and J are TRDV2 and TRDJ1; 10 bases fit TRDD3. Germline V gene lookup returns CDR1 GEAIGNYY and CDR2 EKD. J was trimmed by 2 bases and V by 3 bases; bases with no gene match: 11. The CDR3 runs to 17 residues. The CDR3 DNA is TGTGCCTGTGACGCGAAACTGGGGGATCCCATTACCGATAAACTCATCTTT. This encodes CACDAKLGDPITDKLIF.

Turning to this clone: This DNA translates differently at residue 18 from the TCRdb protein, which is that of a much larger clone; a read error is likely, and the protein shown is the DNA's own translation. This chain joins TRDV2 and TRDJ3, with 8 nucleotides matching TRDD3. CDR1 and CDR2 (germline): GEAIGNYY, EKD. The CDR3 length is 20 residues. In nucleotides, the CDR3 is TGTGCCTGTGACACTCCCGATGGGGGATCCTCCTCCTGGGACACCCGACAGATATTTTTC. The encoded protein is CACDTPDGGSSSWDTRQIFF.